The 30 T cell receptor beta chains listed next were all sequenced from one sample in a study of blood T cell repertoires in COVID-19. Sequencing was performed with immunoSEQ multiplex PCR; in TCRdb, only in-frame clones are kept and a portion is missing. The sample lists about 250,000 clones; about 68% were seen once. Sequencing used peripheral blood. Receptors originate from a woman of 80 years or more with acute or convalescent COVID-19.

The V gene is TRBV21-1, the J gene TRBJ1-1; the table's D call, TRBD1, was not checked against the DNA. TRBV21-1 is a pseudogene. This CDR3 region has 15 residues. CDR3 loop: CASSPLDRGNTEAFF. CDR3 DNA sequence: TGTGCCAGCAGCCCTCTAGACAGGGGGAACACTGAAGCTTTCTTT.

The chain is built from TRBV19 and TRBJ2-5; 8 positions match TRBD2. V shed 6 bases and J 4 bases; nucleotides not matched to a gene: 16. The CDR3 sequence is 17 residues long. CDR1 and CDR2 from the germline V gene are LNHDA and SQIVND (reference sequence). The CDR3 reads CASRPPGGTRHRETQYF. The DNA for the CDR3 is TGTGCCAGTAGACCCCCGGGAGGGACGCGGCACCGAGAGACCCAGTACTTC.

This clone was seen a few times. This sequence joins TRBV11-2 and TRBJ2-5; perhaps TRBD2 as D (5 bases). V was cut by 0 bases and J by 3 bases, with 17 bases left in between. Germline CDR1 is SGHAT and CDR2 is FQNNGV. The length of the CDR3 is 17 residues. CDR3 DNA sequence: TGTGCCAGCAGCTTAGATCCCCCGGGGATGGGAAAAGAGACCCAGTACTTC. Encoded protein: CASSLDPPGMGKETQYF.

V and J are TRBV28 and TRBJ1-6; TRBD1 agrees at 12 bases. V gave up 4 bases and J gave up 9 bases; unmatched junction bases: 4. This CDR3 is 15 amino acids long. Looked up from germline, CDR1 is MDHEN and CDR2 is SYDVKM. This chain's CDR3 is CASSSGQGAGSPLHF. The CDR3 DNA reads as TGTGCCAGCAGTTCGGGACAGGGGGCAGGTTCACCCCTCCACTTT.

V gene TRBV12-2 combines with J gene TRBJ1-6. TRBV12-2 is recorded as a pseudogene. The CDR3 contains 17 residues. CDR3 residues: CASRLARGGNVDSPLHF. CDR3 in DNA: TGTGCAAGTCGCTTAGCGCGTGGGGGGAATGTGGATTCACCCCTCCACTTT.

This chain joins TRBV5-4 and TRBJ1-3; TRBD1 agrees at 9 bases. Germline V gene data show CDR1 as SGHNT and CDR2 as YYREEE (reference sequence). The CDR3 contains 17 residues. J was trimmed by 0 bases and V by 0 bases; bases with no gene match: 4. CDR3 bases: TGTGCCAGCAGCTTGGGGGGACAGGGACCCTCTGGAAACACCATATATTTT. This gives the protein CASSLGGQGPSGNTIYF.

The chain joins TRBV27 to TRBJ2-7, with 12 nucleotides matching TRBD1. The CDR3 extends over 14 amino acids. V dropped 7 bases and J dropped 7; count of bases not matched to a gene: 8. The germline V gene has CDR1 MNHEY and CDR2 SMNVEV (reference sequence). The CDR3 DNA reads TGTGCCAGCAAAACCGGGACAGGGGGCCGGGAGCAGTACTTC. It codes for CASKTGTGGREQYF.

The chain uses TRBV9 and TRBJ2-3; maybe TRBD2 (7 bases). The CDR3 has 16 amino acids. Germline V gene sequence: CDR1 SGDLS, CDR2 YYNGEE. V lost 3 bases and J lost 5, with 19 bases in between. CDR3 loop: CASSALGGGHGDTQYF. The CDR3 nucleotides are TGTGCCAGCAGCGCCCTGGGGGGGGGCCATGGAGATACGCAGTATTTT.

The chain links TRBV15 to TRBJ1-5; 7 bases fit TRBD1. The ends lost 0 bases at V and 9 bases at J; junction bases unmatched: 8. The CDR3 is 15 amino acids. Germline CDR1 LNHNV, CDR2 YYDKDF (reference sequence). This CDR3 is CATSRDAGGFGPQHF. The CDR3 DNA is TGTGCCACCAGCAGAGATGCAGGGGGGTTTGGGCCCCAGCATTTT.

This clone was seen a single time. The CDR3 ends on some other residue instead of the conserved phenylalanine or tryptophan, so this is likely a read error. It is unclear where the CDR3 begins or ends on the DNA, so no DNA is shown, and the CDR3 is as TCRdb lists it. CDR3 sequence: CASSQGPEGM. The chain joins TRBV28 to TRBJ2-7; the D segment call TRBD1 is taken from the table without a DNA check. Termini included, the CDR3 measures 10 amino acids. The germline V gene encodes CDR1 MDHEN and CDR2 SYDVKM.

Details on this clone: This sample includes further DNA sequences coding for the same CDR3. The rearrangement uses TRBV7-9 and TRBJ1-3; 8 nucleotides line up with TRBD1. Unmatched junction bases numbered 4, after V lost 5 bases and J lost 7 bases. CDR3 length: 13 residues. CDR1 and CDR2 from the germline V gene are SEHNR and FQNEAQ (reference sequence). The CDR3 sequence is CASSPRQGNTIYF. CDR3 nucleotides: TGTGCCAGCAGCCCACGACAGGGGAACACCATATATTTT. The full variable domain, in which reference TRBV7-9 and TRBJ1-3 provide the parts outside the CDR3, is DTGVSQNPRHKITKRGQNVTFRCDPISEHNRLYWYRQTLGQGPEFLTYFQNEAQLEKSRLLSDRFSAERPKGSFSTLEIQRTEQGDSAMYLCASSPRQGNTIYFGEGSWLTVV.

The chain joins TRBV5-4 to TRBJ1-3; D is uncertain. V was clipped by 0 bases and J by 2 bases, with 6 bases between them. The CDR3 has 14 residues. Germline-derived CDR1 and CDR2 are SGHNT and YYREEE (reference sequence). CDR3 in amino acids: CASSLGPAGNTIYF. CDR3 DNA: TGTGCCAGCAGCTTGGGCCCGGCTGGAAACACCATATATTTT.

This clone was detected a few times. The V call is TRBV6-5, the J call TRBJ1-2; 7 bases align to TRBD1. V dropped 7 bases and J dropped 4; count of bases not matched to a gene: 9. This CDR3 spans 14 amino acids. Per germline, CDR1 MNHEY and CDR2 SVGAGI. CDR3 amino acids: CASKEGGSSYGYTF. In nucleotides, the CDR3 is TGTGCCAGCAAGGAAGGGGGCTCCTCCTATGGCTACACCTTC.

Only a few counts were recorded for this clone. J is TRBJ2-1 and V is TRBV6-2 or TRBV6-3; possible D gene TRBD2, 6 bases. Trimming took 2 bases from V and 7 from J, leaving 15 bases between them. The CDR3 extends over 15 amino acids. In germline, CDR1 is MNHEY, CDR2 SVGEGT. CDR3 nucleotides: TGTGCCAGCAGTTACCCGGGGGATAGTAGGAATGAGCAGTTCTTC. It codes for CASSYPGDSRNEQFF.

The V and J genes are TRBV2 and TRBJ2-3; a possible D gene is TRBD1 (7 bases). The germline V gene has CDR1 SNHLY and CDR2 FYNNEI. The CDR3 length is 14 residues. The germline V and J ends were trimmed by 8 bases and 2 bases, with 14 bases remaining between them. This CDR3 reads CASCAGQITDTQYF. As DNA, the CDR3 is TGTGCCAGCTGTGCGGGACAGATCACAGATACGCAGTATTTT.

V usage is TRBV3-1 (or the pseudogene TRBV3-2) and J usage is TRBJ2-7; 12 bases line up with TRBD2. J was trimmed by 0 bases and V by 4 bases; bases with no gene match: 13. Germline CDR1 LGHDT, CDR2 YNNKEL (reference sequence). The CDR3 extends over 19 amino acids. CDR3 nucleotides: TGTGCCAGCAGCCGAAAGTTTGGACTAGCGGGGAGGAGCTCCTACGAGCAGTACTTC. Translating gives CASSRKFGLAGRSSYEQYF.

V gene TRBV18 combines with J gene TRBJ1-2; D gene ambiguous. The CDR3 length is 13 residues. The germline V gene has CDR1 KGHSH and CDR2 LQKENI. V was pared by 4 bases and J by 4 bases, with 10 bases between. The CDR3 DNA sequence: TGTGCCAGCTCACTCCGACAACCCTATGGCTACACCTTC. Amino acid sequence: CASSLRQPYGYTF.

The chain joins TRBV11-2 to TRBJ2-1; 8 bases match TRBD1. The V segment lost 6 bases and the J segment 2 bases; nucleotides outside the gene matches: 6. Germline CDR1 and CDR2: SGHAT and FQNNGV. The length of the CDR3 is 15 residues. In DNA, the CDR3 is TGTGCCAGCAGTCAAAAACAGGGGGCCTACAATGAGCAGTTCTTC. Amino acid sequence: CASSQKQGAYNEQFF.

Concerning this clone: The junction and the germline gene differ at one end; a read error may be behind it. The chain employs TRBV5-1 and TRBJ1-1, with 7 nucleotides matching TRBD1. From germline, CDR1 is SGHRS and CDR2 YFSETQ. The CDR3 consists of 15 residues. CDR3 amino acids: CASSLGQGVNPEAFF. Written as DNA, the CDR3 is TGCGCCAGCAGCTTGGGTCAGGGGGTGAACCCTGAAGCTTTCTTT.

This sequence joins TRBV5-1 and TRBJ2-7; 9 nucleotides align to TRBD1. V gave up 4 bases and J gave up 1 base; unmatched junction bases: 6. Germline CDR1 reads SGHRS; CDR2 reads YFSETQ. This CDR3 has 15 amino acids. Here the CDR3 reads CASSVDRGGSYEQYF. CDR3 coding DNA: TGCGCCAGCAGCGTTGACAGGGGGGGTTCCTACGAGCAGTACTTC. Full variable domain (outside the CDR3, taken from reference TRBV5-1 and TRBJ2-7): KAGVTQTPRYLIKTRGQQVTLSCSPISGHRSVSWYQQTPGQGLQFLFEYFSETQRNKGNFPGRFSGRQFSNSRSEMNVSTLELGDSALYLCASSVDRGGSYEQYFGPGTRLTVT.

The rearrangement joins TRBV6-1 to TRBJ2-7, with D unclear. Germline V gene data show CDR1 as MNHNS and CDR2 as SASEGT. V lost 2 bases and J 1 base, leaving 9 bases between the germline ends. CDR3 length: 14 residues. The CDR3 DNA follows: TGTGCCAGCAGTGAACTAGTCTCATCCTACGAGCAGTACTTC. This codes for CASSELVSSYEQYF.

The V gene is TRBV5-1, the J gene TRBJ1-6; 8 nucleotides align to TRBD1. Germline CDR1 and CDR2: SGHRS and YFSETQ. The CDR3 is 15 residues long. V shed 8 bases and J 0 bases; nucleotides not matched to a gene: 4. The CDR3 DNA follows: TGCGCCAGTTCTGACAGGGGCTCCTATAATTCACCCCTCCACTTT. This sequence encodes CASSDRGSYNSPLHF.

The rearrangement links TRBV7-9 to TRBJ1-3; TRBD1 matches at 7 bases. CDR3 length: 16 residues. The J segment lost 1 base and the V segment lost 4 bases, leaving 7 bases of the junction unmatched. Germline V gene sequence: CDR1 SEHNR, CDR2 FQNEAQ (reference sequence). CDR3 amino acids: CASSYGGQSSGNTIYF. The CDR3 DNA sequence: TGTGCCAGCAGCTATGGGGGACAGTCTTCTGGAAACACCATATATTTT.

The V call is TRBV6-2 or TRBV6-3, the J call TRBJ2-7; D is perhaps TRBD1 (5 bases). Per germline, CDR1 MNHEY and CDR2 SVGEGT. Deletions cut 5 bases from V and 5 bases from J, with 13 bases between. This CDR3 spans 13 amino acids. The CDR3 DNA is TGTGCCAGCAGTCAAACAGGTCCTAACGAGCAGTACTTC. This gives the protein CASSQTGPNEQYF.

J is TRBJ2-5 and V is TRBV10-3, with D perhaps matching TRBD2 (6 bases). The CDR3 consists of 16 residues. V gave up 0 bases and J gave up 2 bases, with 13 bases separating them. Germline lookup yields CDR1 ENHRY and CDR2 SYGVKD. The CDR3 loop reads CAISESRGIGQETQYF. In nucleotides, the CDR3 is TGTGCCATCAGTGAGTCTCGCGGGATAGGGCAAGAGACCCAGTACTTC.

This clone has just a few counts. This CDR3 is CASNQYMYTEAFF. The CDR3 DNA is TGTGCCAGTAATCAGTACATGTACACTGAAGCTTTCTTT. The chain couples TRBV19 to TRBJ1-1; D is uncertain. CDR3 length: 13 residues. Trimming took off 7 bases at V and 3 bases at J, with 12 bases between the two ends. Germline V gives CDR1 LNHDA, CDR2 SQIVND (reference sequence).

The chain carries TRBV19 and TRBJ1-2; weak D call: TRBD1 (5 bases). This CDR3 has 12 residues. Germline CDR1 is LNHDA and CDR2 is SQIVND (reference sequence). Trimming shortened V by 3 bases and J by 6 bases, and 8 bases separated the two germline ends. The CDR3 protein is CASSMTDHGYTF. The CDR3 coding sequence is TGTGCCAGTAGTATGACAGACCATGGCTACACCTTC.

The chain is built from TRBV5-1 and TRBJ2-1; TRBD2 is a possible D gene (5 bases). Trimming stripped 0 bases from V and 8 bases from J, with 9 bases between. The CDR3 length is 13 residues. The germline V gene has CDR1 SGHRS and CDR2 YFSETQ. The CDR3 spells CASSLVRDDEQFF. The CDR3 DNA reads as TGCGCCAGCAGCTTGGTCCGGGATGATGAGCAGTTCTTC.

The rearrangement links TRBV11-2 to TRBJ2-3; D is unclear. Germline-derived CDR1 and CDR2 are SGHAT and FQNNGV. V was cut by 0 bases and J by 5 bases, with 6 bases left in between. There are 13 residues in the CDR3. Here the CDR3 reads CASSLDRGDTQYF. The CDR3 DNA reads TGTGCCAGCAGCTTAGATCGCGGAGATACGCAGTATTTT.

This clone was counted once. The rearrangement joins TRBV7-6 to TRBJ2-5; 10 positions match TRBD1. This CDR3 comprises 17 residues. CDR1 is SGHVS and CDR2 is FNYEAQ in the germline V gene. Unmatched junction bases numbered 11, after V lost 4 bases and J lost 3 bases. CDR3 region: CASSSYFGQGGEETQYF. In DNA, the CDR3 is TGTGCCAGCAGCTCCTATTTCGGACAGGGGGGGGAAGAGACCCAGTACTTC.